The 22 T cell receptor beta chains below come from one sample, sequenced in a study of T cell repertoires in cytomegalovirus infection (dated by TCRdb to the late 2010s). The reads were generated on an Illumina HiSeq 1500. The public reads were reprocessed in TCRdb via fastp at Q25 and MiXCR, keeping in-frame beta chains. Each record represents a unique CDR3 protein, reported with the most common genes and DNA among its rows. The sample table records over 150,000 distinct CDR3 sequences; about 18% of these occur just once. The ten largest clones capture under 30% of the sample. Specimen: CD8+ T cells from PBMCs. Receptors originate from a human donor in good health (CMV status not recorded). Some clones in this sample may be carry-over from other donors' samples.

The chain joins TRBV11-2 to TRBJ1-5; TRBD1 might be the D (6 bases). Per germline, CDR1 SGHAT and CDR2 FQNNGV. V lost 0 bases to trimming and J lost 8 bases, with 14 bases between them. This CDR3 is 15 amino acids long. The CDR3 sequence is CASSLDTGGWEPQHF. The CDR3 nucleotides are TGTGCCAGCAGCTTAGATACGGGGGGCTGGGAGCCCCAGCATTTT.

The chain employs TRBV6-5 and TRBJ2-1; 9 bases match TRBD2. The length of the CDR3 is 16 residues. V was pared by 0 bases and J by 3 bases, with 3 bases of the junction left unmatched. Germline CDR1 MNHEY, CDR2 SVGAGI. For the CDR3, the DNA is TGTGCCAGCAGTTACTCGGGACTAGCAGTCTACAATGAGCAGTTCTTC. Amino acid sequence: CASSYSGLAVYNEQFF.

The chain is built from TRBV15 and TRBJ2-7; 8 bases fit TRBD1. The CDR3 consists of 15 residues. From germline, CDR1 is LNHNV and CDR2 YYDKDF (reference sequence). With 0 bases clipped from V and 5 bases from J, the junction kept 6 bases outside the gene matches. The CDR3 nucleotides are TGTGCCACCAGCAGAGACCGGACAGGGTCCGACGAGCAGTACTTC. It encodes CATSRDRTGSDEQYF.

This chain joins TRBV13 and TRBJ2-1; D is possibly TRBD1 or TRBD2 (5 bases each). Germline V gene sequence: CDR1 PRHDT, CDR2 FYEKMQ (reference sequence). The ends were cut back, 1 base at V and 5 bases at J, with 15 bases in the middle. This CDR3 is built from 16 residues. The CDR3 DNA reads TGTGCCAGCAGCTTAGCCAGACACCGGGACCACAATGAGCAGTTCTTC. The encoded protein is CASSLARHRDHNEQFF.

The V and J genes are TRBV7-6 and TRBJ2-3; TRBD2 matches 9 bases. Germline CDR1 reads SGHVS; CDR2 reads FNYEAQ. CDR3 length equals 17 residues. J lost 1 base, V lost 5 bases, and 10 bases had no gene match. The CDR3 DNA reads TGTGCCAGCAGCCCAGTGGGCGGGGGGGCCGGCACAGATACGCAGTATTTT. Residues: CASSPVGGGAGTDTQYF.

This chain links TRBV7-2 with TRBJ1-5, with D tentatively TRBD1 (5 bases). Germline-derived CDR1 and CDR2 are SGHTA and FQGNSA. V was pared by 4 bases and J by 5 bases, with 15 bases between. The CDR3 covers 15 residues. CDR3 protein: CASSSRGLFYQPQHF. The CDR3 DNA reads TGTGCCAGCAGCTCTCGGGGACTTTTTTATCAGCCCCAGCATTTT.

This clonotype was picked up many times. This sequence joins TRBV7-2 and TRBJ2-1; D is perhaps TRBD1 (6 bases). CDR1 and CDR2 from the germline V gene are SGHTA and FQGNSA. Between the trimmed V and J ends, which lost 5 bases and 6 bases, there was a span of 14 bases. There are 14 residues in the CDR3. The CDR3 is CASSPPRGSNEQFF. The CDR3 DNA is TGTGCCAGCAGCCCCCCCAGGGGATCCAATGAGCAGTTCTTC.

The chain is built from TRBV7-9 and TRBJ1-1; TRBD1 might be the D (5 bases). The CDR3 has 14 residues. The V and J ends lost 7 bases and 9 bases respectively, with 21 bases between them. CDR1 and CDR2 (germline): SEHNR, FQNEAQ (reference sequence). The CDR3 spells CASTFDGDQFKAFF. The CDR3 DNA sequence: TGTGCCAGCACTTTCGACGGGGACCAATTCAAAGCTTTCTTT.

The sample holds a few counts of this clonotype. The chain has TRBV7-9 and TRBJ2-7; D remains unclear. V was cut by 5 bases and J by 6 bases, with 11 bases left in between. The CDR3 is 12 amino acids. Per germline, CDR1 SEHNR and CDR2 FQNEAQ (reference sequence). This CDR3 reads CASSPHGSEQYF. The CDR3 DNA sequence: TGTGCCAGCAGCCCCCATGGTTCCGAGCAGTACTTC.

The chain employs TRBV11-2 and TRBJ2-7; unclear D gene. The germline V gene has CDR1 SGHAT and CDR2 FQNNGV. The CDR3 is 13 residues long. V was trimmed by 5 bases and J by 2 bases, leaving 10 bases between them. In DNA form, the CDR3 reads TGTGCCAGCAGCCTCCAGGCGACCTACGAGCAGTACTTC. Its protein is CASSLQATYEQYF.

There are a few counts of this clonotype. The chain is built from TRBV10-3 and TRBJ2-5, with 7 nucleotides matching TRBD1. The V segment lost 6 bases and the J segment 4 bases; nucleotides outside the gene matches: 8. The CDR3 spans 14 residues. Germline V gene lookup returns CDR1 ENHRY and CDR2 SYGVKD. The CDR3 region is CAIREGGPGETQYF. CDR3 sequence (DNA): TGTGCCATCAGGGAAGGGGGCCCGGGAGAGACCCAGTACTTC.

This clonotype turned up a few times. The rearrangement joins TRBV29-1 to TRBJ2-1; 8 nucleotides line up with TRBD1. The CDR3 has 12 amino acids. J was trimmed by 5 bases and V by 7 bases; bases with no gene match: 4. Germline CDR1 SQVTM, CDR2 ANQGSEA. CDR3 residues: CSAPDRDNEQFF. The CDR3, as DNA: TGCAGCGCCCCGGACAGGGACAATGAGCAGTTCTTC.

The genes are TRBV29-1 and TRBJ2-1, with unresolved D. The CDR3 has 19 residues. The germline V and J ends were trimmed by 0 bases and 2 bases, with 23 bases remaining between them. Germline V gene data show CDR1 as SQVTM and CDR2 as ANQGSEA. CDR3 sequence reads: CSVEDLLERTRTTYNEQFF. As DNA, the CDR3 is TGCAGCGTTGAAGATCTTTTAGAAAGAACCAGGACGACCTACAATGAGCAGTTCTTC.

The sample holds a few counts of this clonotype. This sequence joins TRBV20-1 and TRBJ2-5; 14 nucleotides match TRBD2. Trimming cost V 1 base and J 3 bases; bases outside gene matches: 25. CDR1 and CDR2 (germline): DFQATT, SNEGSKA (reference sequence). This CDR3 has 23 amino acids. The CDR3 nucleotides read TGCAGTGCTAGAGCCGACAGGGGACACCGCATTGTGGGGACTAGCGGGGGAAAAGAGACCCAGTACTTC. Translated, it gives CSARADRGHRIVGTSGGKETQYF.

The V gene is TRBV7-2, the J gene TRBJ2-7, with D hard to call. CDR1 SGHTA and CDR2 FQGNSA come from the germline V gene. This CDR3 contains 14 residues. V was shortened by 5 bases and J by 2 bases, with 13 bases between the two germline ends. CDR3 region: CASSQLPGAYEQYF. CDR3 nucleotide sequence: TGTGCCAGCAGCCAGCTGCCAGGAGCCTACGAGCAGTACTTC.

V is TRBV7-8 and J is TRBJ2-2; TRBD2 might be the D (5 bases). V lost 1 base, J lost 4 bases, and 13 bases lay in between. The CDR3 covers 16 residues. Germline CDR1 is SGHVS and CDR2 is FQNEAQ. For the CDR3, the DNA is TGTGCCAGCAGCTTAGGTTTTCCAGGAGGCACCGGGGAGCTGTTTTTT. Translated: CASSLGFPGGTGELFF.

The chain joins TRBV7-9 to TRBJ2-7; tentatively, D is TRBD2 (6 bases). Germline CDR1 is SEHNR and CDR2 is FQNEAQ (reference sequence). V was cut by 6 bases and J by 8 bases, with 11 bases left in between. This CDR3 region has 11 residues. The CDR3, as DNA: TGTGCCAGCAGTACGGGGGTACAGCAGTACTTC. Residues: CASSTGVQQYF. Together with reference TRBV7-9 and TRBJ2-7, the CDR3 gives the full variable domain: DTGVSQNPRHKITKRGQNVTFRCDPISEHNRLYWYRQTLGQGPEFLTYFQNEAQLEKSRLLSDRFSAERPKGSFSTLEIQRTEQGDSAMYLCASSTGVQQYFGPGTRLTVT.

This rearrangement joins TRBV27 to TRBJ1-5, with no clear D. The germline V and J ends were trimmed by 6 bases and 0 bases, with 18 bases remaining between them. Germline lookup yields CDR1 MNHEY and CDR2 SMNVEV (reference sequence). This CDR3 contains 17 residues. CDR3 sequence: CASRRSGGEYSNQPQHF. The CDR3 coding sequence is TGTGCCAGCAGGAGATCGGGTGGCGAATATAGCAATCAGCCCCAGCATTTT.

This chain uses TRBV11-2 with TRBJ2-2; D is unresolved. This CDR3 has 14 amino acids. With 0 bases removed from V and 7 bases from J, the gap between germline ends came to 9 bases. Germline V gives CDR1 SGHAT, CDR2 FQNNGV. CDR3: CASSLDLVGGELFF. CDR3 coding DNA: TGTGCCAGCAGCTTAGATCTGGTCGGCGGGGAGCTGTTTTTT.

This sequence joins TRBV15 and TRBJ2-3; D remains ambiguous. There are 14 residues in the CDR3. Germline loops: CDR1 LNHNV, CDR2 YYDKDF (reference sequence). V was pared by 1 base and J by 0 bases, with 5 bases between. The CDR3 loop reads CATSRGFSTDTQYF. DNA for the CDR3: TGTGCCACCAGCAGAGGTTTTAGCACAGATACGCAGTATTTT. The whole variable domain, filled in from reference TRBV15 and TRBJ2-3, reads DAMVIQNPRYQVTQFGKPVTLSCSQTLNHNVMYWYQQKSSQAPKLLFHYYDKDFNNEADTPDNFQSRRPNTSFCFLDIRSPGLGDTAMYLCATSRGFSTDTQYFGPGTRLTVL.

This chain uses TRBV13 with TRBJ2-1; a weak D match, TRBD2 (6 bases). Germline V CDR1 and CDR2: PRHDT, FYEKMQ (reference sequence). Deletions cut 1 base from V and 0 bases from J, with 10 bases between. This CDR3 comprises 16 residues. The CDR3 nucleotides read TGTGCCAGCAGCTTAGTGGAGGGTCCCTCCTACAATGAGCAGTTCTTC. Protein: CASSLVEGPSYNEQFF.

The sample holds a few counts of this clonotype. The chain's CDR3 is CASSLEVAGAFF. The CDR3 DNA follows: TGCGCCAGCAGTCTCGAGGTGGCTGGAGCTTTCTTT. The chain couples TRBV23-1 to TRBJ1-1; D remains unclear. TRBV23-1 is marked as an open reading frame, function uncertain. V was trimmed by 4 bases and J by 10 bases, leaving 13 bases between them. This CDR3 contains 12 residues.